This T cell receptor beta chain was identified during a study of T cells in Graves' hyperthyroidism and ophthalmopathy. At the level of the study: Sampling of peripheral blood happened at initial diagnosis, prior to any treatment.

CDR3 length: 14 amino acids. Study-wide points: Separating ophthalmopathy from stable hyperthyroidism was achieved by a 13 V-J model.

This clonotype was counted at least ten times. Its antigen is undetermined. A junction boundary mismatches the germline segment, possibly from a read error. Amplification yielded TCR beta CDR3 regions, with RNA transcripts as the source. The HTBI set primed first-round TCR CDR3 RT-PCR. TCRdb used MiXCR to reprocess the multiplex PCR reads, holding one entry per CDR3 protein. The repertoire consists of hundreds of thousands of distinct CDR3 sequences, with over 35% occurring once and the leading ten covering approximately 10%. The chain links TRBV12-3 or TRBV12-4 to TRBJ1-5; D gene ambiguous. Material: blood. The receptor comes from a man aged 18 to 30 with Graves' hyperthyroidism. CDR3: CASTLHASNQPQHF. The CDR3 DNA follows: TGTGCCAGCACTTTACACGCTAGCAATCAGCCCCAGCATTTT.